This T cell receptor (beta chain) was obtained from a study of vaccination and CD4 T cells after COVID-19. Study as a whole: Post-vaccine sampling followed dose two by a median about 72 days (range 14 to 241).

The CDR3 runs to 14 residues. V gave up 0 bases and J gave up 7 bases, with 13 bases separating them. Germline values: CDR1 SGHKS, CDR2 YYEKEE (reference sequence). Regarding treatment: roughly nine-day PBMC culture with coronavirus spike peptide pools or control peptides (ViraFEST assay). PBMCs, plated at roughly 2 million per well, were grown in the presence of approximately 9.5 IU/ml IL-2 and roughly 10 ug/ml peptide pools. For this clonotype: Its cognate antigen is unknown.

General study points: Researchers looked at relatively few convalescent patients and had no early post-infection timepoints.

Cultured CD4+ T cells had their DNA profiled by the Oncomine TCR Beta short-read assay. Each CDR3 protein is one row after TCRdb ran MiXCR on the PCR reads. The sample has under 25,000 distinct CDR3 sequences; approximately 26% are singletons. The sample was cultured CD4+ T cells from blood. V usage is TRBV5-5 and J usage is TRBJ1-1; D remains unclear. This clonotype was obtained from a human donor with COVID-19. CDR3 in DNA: TGTGCCAGCAGCTTGGAGCAGGTTGGGAGTGAAGCTTTCTTT. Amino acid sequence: CASSLEQVGSEAFF.